This TCR beta chain was captured in a study of cytomegalovirus exposure and HLA in healthy donors (dated by TCRdb to 2016 to 2017). Turning to the overall study: In an earlier analysis of under 600 of the donors, about 270 Gb of sequence data and 90 million to 130 million unique TCR beta sequences from about 190 million T cells were reported. Besides the first cohort of approximately 670 subjects, a separate validation cohort made up of 120 different subjects was used. An early release that covered about 640 HLA-typed donors contained approximately 290 gigabases of sequencing data and tens of millions of unique TCR sequences. A later analysis re-examined previously published TCR beta repertoires from 500 to 700 donors and added high-resolution HLA genotyping to investigate patterns of TCR occurrence. Typing coverage differed by locus: A, B, C, DRB1 and DQB1 were typed in about 620-630 donors, DQA1 in roughly 500, DPA1 in 600 to 610, and DPB1 in just under 490. HLA typing included class I and class II loci at four-digit resolution. The genetic ancestry cluster associated with self-reported Caucasian donors included 81% of the roughly 400 genotyped donors. The study combined high-throughput TCR immunosequencing, statistical association of individual TCRs with disease status, and machine learning to predict cytomegalovirus infection status. The later analysis used no new phenotypic data to find candidate immune exposures, relying instead on TCR beta sequences and their occurrence across donors. Roughly five DR-DQ haplotypes were handled as single units for association and clustering because linkage in the cohort was strong. The aim of the study was to test whether cataloging public T cell receptors could identify signatures of past pathogen exposure. Using immunosequencing, the study profiled T cell repertoires from about 650 subjects and related those repertoires to cytomegalovirus serostatus. An earlier analysis of 500 to 650 of the donors applied high-throughput TCR beta sequencing to assess whether each TCR beta V gene segment acted as functional or pseudogenic. Alongside the repertoire data, information on donor age, sex, ethnicity and CMV serostatus was compiled. Every repertoire in the discovery cohort had been generated on one and the same sequencing platform. Genome-wide SNP genotypes for about 60% of the roughly 700 donors were used in a later genetic analysis, which treated that subset as a discovery cohort. On average, around 240,000 unique TCR beta nucleotide sequences were sequenced per donor among roughly 430 genotyped donors of the cohort, with roughly 20% of those sequences being non-productive.

In the case of this clone: No cognate antigen has been identified for it. Nothing much larger sits one base from this clone, and base qualities are not available.

The cohort comprised 550 to 700 healthy bone marrow donors. At the time of sampling, all cohort members were nominally healthy, though unrecorded immune exposures were likely present. The donor tested CMV seronegative and was one of the 352 seronegative cohort members. Each donor provided a peripheral blood sample, and peripheral blood mononuclear cells were used for TCR beta sequencing. Genomic DNA was extracted from the blood cell samples with the Qiagen DNeasy Blood Extraction Kit. The library came from the immunoSEQ multiplex PCR assay. The multiplex PCR relied on a mix of 60 forward primers for TCR Vbeta segments and 13 reverse primers for TCR Jbeta segments. A multiplex PCR assay on genomic DNA amplified the CDR3 region of rearranged TCR beta genes. Amplified TCR beta libraries were sequenced as 87-base-pair reads on the Illumina HiSeq System. The source study handled its data this way. Across the 600 to 700 repertoires, a later analysis counted roughly 84 million unique TCR beta chains, roughly 11 million of which were shared by at least two donors. Raw reads were error-corrected and collapsed into unique sequences with a nearest-neighbor algorithm that merged closely related sequences to remove PCR and sequencing errors. To assign V, D and J gene segments, CDR3 sequences were aligned to IMGT reference sequences. Each retained sequence needed at least a six-nucleotide match to both a V gene segment and a J gene segment. Rearrangements were classified as productive when the CDR3 lacked stop codons and remained in frame with V and J, and all other rearrangements were classified as non-productive. CDR3 was defined according to IMGT convention as the region running from the second conserved V-encoded cysteine to the conserved J-encoded phenylalanine. The earlier analysis of about 590 of the donors excluded sequences that lacked an unambiguous match to a single V gene segment. In an earlier analysis of roughly 600 of the donors, a V segment was called functional when productive rearrangements were above 56.7%, and segregating when the standard deviation between donors exceeded 5%. A statistical classification framework was developed to diagnose cytomegalovirus status using the catalog of TCR beta chain sequences. A later analysis assigned V and J genes by comparing TCR nucleotide sequences with IMGT/GENE-DB human TR gene sequences. The TCRdist pipeline was used in a later analysis to assign CDR3 sequences and most-parsimonious VDJ recombination scenarios. In a later analysis, every TCR beta chain was defined by the combination of its CDR3 amino acid sequence and its V-gene family, and reads without a unique V-gene family were dropped. A later analysis removed roughly 590 highly shared, low-generation-probability nucleotide sequences to deal with suspected cross-contamination and a sequencing artifact. A later analysis calculated a clonal expansion index for each public chain from normalized within-repertoire ranks of inferred template counts. Generation probabilities in a later analysis came from a VDJ recombination model fitted to out-of-frame rearrangements, and those results were checked against IGoR. In a later analysis, TCR-TCR, TCR-HLA and TCR-CMV co-occurrence was scored with hypergeometric tests, and a repertoire-size bias correction was applied to TCR pairs. To estimate false discovery rates, a later analysis permuted the HLA or CMV assignments 20 times. A later analysis grouped co-occurring TCRs with DBSCAN, adding TCRdist sequence similarity when clustering within HLA-allele-positive subsets. Repertoires with fewer than 30,000 or more than 120,000 public chains were left out of co-occurrence clustering, as were roughly five repertoires with anomalous nucleotide sharing. Held by TCRdb, this immuneACCESS table contains in-frame sequences only and omits some clones. Under half of the omission traces to an unresolved V gene where checked; the cause of the rest is unknown. V and J calls and clone size are given by that table; D and trimming were obtained from the DNA. This sample holds about 180,000 clones; roughly 70% were observed only once. Roughly 2.8% of the sample is taken by the ten largest.

CDR1 and CDR2, looked up from the germline V gene, are LGHNA and YSLEER. V is reduced by 0 bases and J by 0 bases, leaving a spacing of 9 bases between them. The CDR3 has 15 amino acids, counting the end cysteine and phenylalanine. The read is trimmed to its CDR3 DNA, 45 bases read in frame from base 1. Study-level results and caveats: Broadly in line with IMGT annotations, most TCR beta V segments showed up in productive rearrangements about 87% or about 30% of the time in an earlier analysis of approximately 640 of the donors. A cluster of highly shared sequence variants was judged likely to be a technical artifact of the sequencing pipeline. Linkage disequilibrium might explain the correlated functional status among segregating V segments, but an unknown experimental factor could not be excluded. A later genetic analysis associated a missense DCLRE1C variant with V-gene and J-gene trimming of TCR beta chains, and an independent cohort replicated the association. Most TCR sequences were seen in very few donors, while some public TCRs were found in many individuals. Because the 87-base-pair reads could not distinguish some IMGT-functional V segments, including TRBV6-2 and TRBV6-3, those segments were excluded. Immune exposure information for the cohort was limited to CMV serostatus. In vitro tests confirmed that a few of the cytomegalovirus-associated TCR beta chains recognize cytomegalovirus antigens. Specific HLA alleles were associated with roughly 17,000 TCR beta sequences at a false discovery rate of 0.05 in a later analysis. In a later analysis, most CMV-associated TCR beta chains were found to appear HLA-restricted, with HLA associations seemingly driven largely by CMV exposure. In the study, 164 TCR beta chains were listed as associated with cytomegalovirus. A further reported finding was that TCR beta sequences accurately predicted the HLA-A and HLA-B alleles for most subjects in the first cohort. Because counts were too low, roughly 17 rarely observed V segments, including chromosome 9 orphons, were left out of the earlier analysis of 500 to 750 of the donors. Because HLA typing was unavailable for some donors at each locus, only the typed subset was used in association tests. This cohort had only TCR beta chains sequenced, and the lack of alpha or paired-chain data limited which features could be detected. Assigning TCR associations to individual alleles was difficult when HLA alleles, especially DR and DQ, strongly co-occurred. In a later analysis, TCR association rates were found to vary across HLA loci, with the most associated TCRs seen for DRB1 alleles and the fewest for HLA-C alleles. Several of the top co-occurrence clusters appeared to be linked to parvovirus B19, influenza, CMV and Epstein-Barr virus, according to a later analysis. The classifier was reported to diagnose cytomegalovirus status with high specificity and sensitivity in both the original cohort and the validation cohort. The authors suggested that the approach could potentially be extended to other disease states and immunological phenotypes. Roughly uniform sequencing depth across donors was assumed in presence/absence analyses, although this assumption may not hold. According to a later genetic analysis, donors in an Asian-associated ancestry cluster had fewer N-insertions in productive TCRs than the approximately 670-donor mean. In a later analysis, HLA-associated TCR beta chains were found to be more clonally expanded and to have lower generation probabilities than equally common non-associated chains.

The chain is assembled from TRBV4-3 and TRBJ2-7; tentative D gene TRBD1, with 6 bases matching. The sequence came from a male donor in good health and CMV-seronegative. The sequenced material came from PBMCs. The CDR3 in this case is CASSQDQGSSYEQYF. The DNA sequence is TGCGCCAGCAGCCAAGATCAGGGGAGCTCCTACGAGCAGTACTTC.